The entry below gives a single T cell receptor beta chain sequence along with its context. The specificity of this receptor is unknown. It has no much larger one-base neighbor in the sample; base qualities were not kept. This record belongs to a study of Ad26.COV2.S vaccination and SARS-CoV-2 variants (dated by TCRdb to the early 2020s). General notes on the study: Donors in the vaccine arm were drawn from COV1001, a phase I-IIa trial of Ad26.COV2.S in healthy adults that was multicentre, randomized, double-blind and placebo-controlled. Trial participants were randomized into five groups of five, in which low-dose or high-dose Ad26.COV2.S was given once or twice, or placebo was given on both occasions. Ad26.COV2.S was given intramuscularly at 5x10^10 or 1x10^11 viral particles, as a single shot or as two shots 56 days apart. TCRbeta repertoire sequencing was used to assess the specificity and breadth of SARS-CoV-2-reactive T cell receptors after Ad26.COV2.S vaccination. A total of roughly 32 samples were included in the TCR-sequenced set, comprising around 19 Ad26.COV2.S vaccine recipients, 5 placebo recipients and 8 SARS-CoV-2 convalescent individuals. Investigators did not know the trial group allocation while performing experiments and assessing outcomes. The investigation overall reported the following: The authors noted that the TCR breadth and depth analyses may have underestimated total T cell responses. Non-spike TCR breadth was comparable between vaccine and placebo recipients, consistent with the vaccine containing only spike. After vaccination, spike-specific CD8+ and CD4+ T cell responses were reported to show substantial breadth. Spike-specific TCR breadth was higher in Ad26.COV2.S recipients than in placebo recipients (P = 0.0014). Comparing responses between vaccine doses or regimens was not something the study was powered to do.

The germline V gene encodes CDR1 LGHNA and CDR2 YNFKEQ. The CDR3 runs 14 amino acids, cysteine and phenylalanine included. The sequence is cut down to CDR3 DNA, 42 bases in frame from base 1. Cut back by 4 bases and 2 bases, the V and J ends lie 11 bases apart. The immunoSEQ Assay was used to sequence TCRbeta CDR3 regions. After extraction, genomic DNA underwent amplification by bias-controlled multiplex PCR, followed by high-throughput sequencing. As for the original processing: To quantify the absolute abundance of each unique TCRbeta CDR3 region, sequences were collapsed and filtered. T cell fraction was estimated by normalizing TCRbeta template counts to usable DNA, which was measured by amplifying reference genes present in all nucleated cells. Repertoire TCRs were annotated as SARS-CoV-2-specific when V gene, CDR3 amino acid sequence and J gene were exactly matched to a known reactive TCR set. The reference SARS-CoV-2 TCR set was obtained from MIRA and was filtered for enrichment in COVID-19-positive ImmuneCODE repertoires, whereby public or cross-reactive TCRs were removed. Using the MIRA antigens, annotated TCRs were further analysed by specific ORF or by position within an ORF. Breadth was defined as annotated unique rearrangements over total unique productive rearrangements; depth was the summed frequency of those rearrangements. Group comparisons of TCR breadth used two-sided Wilcoxon rank-sum tests. TCRdb re-hosts the immuneACCESS table, in-frame sequences only. Its copies lack some clones; in the studies checked, an unresolved V gene accounts for under half of them, and the cause for the rest is not known. That table supplies the V and J calls and clone size; D and trimming were determined from the DNA. The sample has a few hundred thousand clones on record, approximately 90% of them singletons. 1.9% of the sample is in the top ten clones.

The sample's treatment or condition label, in plain terms: around 19 received Ad26.COV2.S at low or high dose, single or two shots; about 5 received placebo; per-sample allocation not given. Repertoires of vaccine and placebo recipients were sequenced from samples collected on day 63 after the first injection. Cohort 1b enrolled about 25 adults aged 18-55 years at a single site in Boston, USA, between 29 July and 7 August 2020. As a vaccine, Ad26.COV2.S was a replication-incompetent adenovirus type 26 vector that expressed a prefusion-stabilized SARS-CoV-2 spike protein derived from the original Wuhan strain.

In this chain, TRBV4-2 is recombined with TRBJ2-5, with the D gene call left open. This sample comprised peripheral blood, obtained in a trial of Ad26.COV2.S vaccine versus placebo. This receptor was obtained from a person aged 18 to 59 who received the Ad26.COV2.S COVID-19 vaccine or a placebo. The CDR3 in this case is CASSPAVTQETQYF. The DNA is as follows: TGTGCCAGCAGCCCGGCCGTGACACAAGAGACCCAGTACTTC.